A single count supports the clone carrying this T cell receptor (beta chain). This sample was included in a study of blood T cell repertoires in COVID-19. Study information: Acute-phase and convalescent COVID-19 samples originated in the United States, Italy and Spain.

V was clipped by 5 bases and J by 1 base, with 19 bases between them. Germline V gene data show CDR1 as LGHDT and CDR2 as YNNKEL (reference sequence). The CDR3 runs 17 residues. Repertoires were generated with immunoSEQ multiplex PCR, while TCRdb's copy carries only in-frame clones and drops some. This sample has 68,000 or so clones; 79% occur once, and the top ten carry over 30%. The chain uses TRBV3-1 (or the pseudogene TRBV3-2) and TRBJ2-3, with TRBD2 as a possible D gene (5 bases). Sequenced sample: peripheral blood. This receptor was taken from a human donor in a cohort sampled during active COVID-19. CDR3 protein: CASSSEQRMRGTDTQYF. Here the CDR3 DNA reads TGTGCCAGCAGCTCCGAGCAGCGGATGAGAGGCACAGATACGCAGTATTTT.